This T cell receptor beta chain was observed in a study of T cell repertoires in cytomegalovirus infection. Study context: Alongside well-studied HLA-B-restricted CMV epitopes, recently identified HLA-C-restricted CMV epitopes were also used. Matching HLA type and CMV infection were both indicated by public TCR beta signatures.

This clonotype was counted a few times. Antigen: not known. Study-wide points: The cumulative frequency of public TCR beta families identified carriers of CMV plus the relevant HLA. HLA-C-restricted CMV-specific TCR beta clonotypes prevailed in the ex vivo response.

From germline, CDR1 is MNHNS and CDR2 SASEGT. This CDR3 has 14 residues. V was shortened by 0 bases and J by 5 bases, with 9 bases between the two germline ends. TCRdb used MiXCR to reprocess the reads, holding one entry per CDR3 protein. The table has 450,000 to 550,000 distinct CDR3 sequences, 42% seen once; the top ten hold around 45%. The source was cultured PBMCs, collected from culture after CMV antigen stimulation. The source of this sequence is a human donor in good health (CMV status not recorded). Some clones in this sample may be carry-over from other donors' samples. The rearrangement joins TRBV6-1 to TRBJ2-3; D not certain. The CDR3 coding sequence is TGTGCCAGCAGTGAAGCCCTATTAGGAGATACGCAGTATTTT. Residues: CASSEALLGDTQYF.